This is a list of T cell receptor beta chains from one sample in a study of T cells in Graves' hyperthyroidism and ophthalmopathy. Each CDR3 protein is one row after TCRdb ran MiXCR on the multiplex PCR reads. Of hundreds of thousands of distinct CDR3 sequences in the sample, 15% to 19% are singletons; the top ten hold 25% to 35%. What was sequenced was blood. The receptors come from a woman younger than 30 with Graves' hyperthyroidism that later progressed to Graves' ophthalmopathy. The CDR3 runs from the conserved cysteine through the conserved F or W. The D gene is left open where the match is weak. Rows give clone size only sometimes, using once, few, many, or a class for an expanded clone.

d_call: TRBD2
clone_size: .
j_call: TRBJ2-7
v_call: TRBV6-1
cdr3_nt: TGTGCCTCCCGCGGGGGTGCAGAGCAGTACTTC
cdr3_aa: CASRGGAEQYF

d_call: .
clone_size: many
j_call: TRBJ1-2
v_call: TRBV30
cdr3_nt: TGTGCCTTAGTGGGGCTTGGCTATGGCTACACCTTC
cdr3_aa: CALVGLGYGYTF

d_call: TRBD1
clone_size: few
j_call: TRBJ2-3
v_call: TRBV30
cdr3_nt: TGTGCCTGGGATTCCCGGGACAGAATTTACACAGATACGCAGTATTTT
cdr3_aa: CAWDSRDRIYTDTQYF

d_call: .
clone_size: many
j_call: TRBJ2-5
v_call: TRBV6-5
cdr3_nt: TGTGCCAGCAGTTACTCAAGACTCGGGACCCAGTACTTC
cdr3_aa: CASSYSRLGTQYF

d_call: TRBD1
clone_size: .
j_call: TRBJ1-1
v_call: TRBV5-4
cdr3_nt: TGTGCCAGCAGCAACGACAGGGGGCGTGAAGCTTTCTTT
cdr3_aa: CASSNDRGREAFF

d_call: .
clone_size: few
j_call: TRBJ2-7
v_call: TRBV20-1
cdr3_nt: TGCAGTGCTAGAGATCGAAGACTGTCGCAGTACTTC
cdr3_aa: CSARDRRLSQYF

d_call: TRBD2
clone_size: many
j_call: TRBJ2-1
v_call: TRBV20-1
cdr3_nt: TGCAGTGCTAGTGCACGGACTAGGAGGGCCTACAATGAGCAGTTCTTC
cdr3_aa: CSASARTRRAYNEQFF

d_call: .
clone_size: many
j_call: TRBJ1-1
v_call: TRBV7-6
cdr3_nt: TGTGCCAGCAGCTTGCCCGGGACATACCCCCAGGCCACTGAAGCTTTCTTT
cdr3_aa: CASSLPGTYPQATEAFF

d_call: .
clone_size: many
j_call: TRBJ2-1
v_call: TRBV20-1
cdr3_nt: TGCAGTGCTAGAGACCTAGCGACATCCTACAATGAGCAGTTCTTC
cdr3_aa: CSARDLATSYNEQFF

d_call: .
clone_size: once
j_call: TRBJ2-7
v_call: TRBV10-3
cdr3_nt: TGTGTCACCCGACTTAGGACCTTGGACGAGCAGTACTTC
cdr3_aa: CVTRLRTLDEQYF

d_call: TRBD1
clone_size: few
j_call: TRBJ1-2
v_call: TRBV11-2
cdr3_nt: TGTGCCAGCAGCTTACCCTGGACAGGAAACTATGGCTACACCTTC
cdr3_aa: CASSLPWTGNYGYTF

d_call: TRBD1
clone_size: few
j_call: TRBJ1-5
v_call: TRBV15
cdr3_nt: TGTGCCACCAGCAGACAGGGGGCGGGCAATCAGCCCCAGCATTTT
cdr3_aa: CATSRQGAGNQPQHF

d_call: .
clone_size: many
j_call: TRBJ1-2
v_call: TRBV27
cdr3_nt: TGTGCCAGCGGTGGACTGACTAACTATGGCTACACCTTC
cdr3_aa: CASGGLTNYGYTF

d_call: TRBD2
clone_size: many
j_call: TRBJ2-7
v_call: TRBV20-1
cdr3_nt: TGCAGTGCTAGAGTACGGACTAGCGGAGCCGGCCCCGAGCAGTACTTC
cdr3_aa: CSARVRTSGAGPEQYF

d_call: .
clone_size: many
j_call: TRBJ1-1
v_call: TRBV6-1
cdr3_nt: TGTGCCAGCAGTAATACATGGAACACTGAAGCTTTCTTT
cdr3_aa: CASSNTWNTEAFF

d_call: TRBD1
clone_size: few
j_call: TRBJ2-7
v_call: TRBV7-8
cdr3_nt: TGTGCCAGCAGCTCAGCGTCCGGACAGGGCTCCTACGAGCAGTACTTC
cdr3_aa: CASSSASGQGSYEQYF

d_call: .
clone_size: many
j_call: TRBJ1-1
v_call: TRBV27
cdr3_nt: TGTGCCAGCAGTTTATCGCAGGGGCGGGACACTGAAGCTTTCTTT
cdr3_aa: CASSLSQGRDTEAFF

d_call: .
clone_size: few
j_call: TRBJ1-5
v_call: TRBV28
cdr3_nt: TGTGCCAGCACCCTGGGGGGGGAAGGACAGCCCCAGCATTTT
cdr3_aa: CASTLGGEGQPQHF

d_call: TRBD2
clone_size: many
j_call: TRBJ2-2
v_call: TRBV7-9
cdr3_nt: TGTGCCAGCAGCTTAGCTCGGACTAGCGAGAACACCGGGGAGCTGTTTTTT
cdr3_aa: CASSLARTSENTGELFF

d_call: TRBD2
clone_size: .
j_call: TRBJ2-2
v_call: TRBV25-1
cdr3_nt: TGTGCCAGCAGTGCAGGACTAGCGGGAACCGGGGAGCTGTTTTTT
cdr3_aa: CASSAGLAGTGELFF

d_call: .
clone_size: .
j_call: TRBJ2-1
v_call: TRBV5-8
cdr3_nt: TGTGCCAGCAGCTTGCGGCGGCCGGGCTCCTACAATGAGCAGTTCTTC
cdr3_aa: CASSLRRPGSYNEQFF

d_call: TRBD2
clone_size: many
j_call: TRBJ2-1
v_call: TRBV2
cdr3_nt: TGTGCCACCGACGCGAGCGGGAGTGGTTTCAATGAGCAGTTCTTC
cdr3_aa: CATDASGSGFNEQFF

d_call: TRBD1
clone_size: .
j_call: TRBJ1-1
v_call: TRBV20-1
cdr3_nt: TGCAGTGTCCCTAACTCCTGGACAGGTATGAACACTGAAGCTTTCTTT
cdr3_aa: CSVPNSWTGMNTEAFF

d_call: .
clone_size: many
j_call: TRBJ1-2
v_call: TRBV11-2
cdr3_nt: TGTGCCAGCAGCTTTCAGTCGGGGGGGGATGGCTACACCTTC
cdr3_aa: CASSFQSGGDGYTF

d_call: .
clone_size: many
j_call: TRBJ2-1
v_call: TRBV12-5
cdr3_nt: TGTGCTATCGAGGTCGCGGGCCGCTCCTACAATGAGCAGTTCTTC
cdr3_aa: CAIEVAGRSYNEQFF

d_call: .
clone_size: many
j_call: TRBJ2-7
v_call: TRBV5-1
cdr3_nt: TGCGCCAGCAGCTGGGGGGTTTGGACGGGTGGCTACGTGGAGCAGTACTTC
cdr3_aa: CASSWGVWTGGYVEQYF

d_call: TRBD2
clone_size: many
j_call: TRBJ2-1
v_call: TRBV28
cdr3_nt: TGTGCCAGCAGGGATAGGGGACTAGCGGACCGCTACAATGAGCAGTTCTTC
cdr3_aa: CASRDRGLADRYNEQFF

d_call: .
clone_size: once
j_call: TRBJ1-1
v_call: TRBV29-1
cdr3_nt: TGCAGCGTTCTCGACAGGACGGACACTGAAGCTTTCTTT
cdr3_aa: CSVLDRTDTEAFF

d_call: .
clone_size: .
j_call: TRBJ2-1
v_call: TRBV20-1
cdr3_nt: TGCAGTGCTAGCAAAGGGGATGAGCAGTTCTTC
cdr3_aa: CSASKGDEQFF

d_call: TRBD2
clone_size: many
j_call: TRBJ2-1
v_call: TRBV6-5
cdr3_nt: TGTGCCAGCAGTTATGGGACTAGCGGGAGAGATGAGCAGTTCTTC
cdr3_aa: CASSYGTSGRDEQFF

d_call: .
clone_size: many
j_call: TRBJ2-5
v_call: TRBV29-1
cdr3_nt: TGCAGCGCCCTCGCGACTAGTGTAGAGACCCAGTACTTC
cdr3_aa: CSALATSVETQYF

d_call: .
clone_size: many
j_call: TRBJ2-3
v_call: TRBV19
cdr3_nt: TGTGCCAGTAGTACCCCCCCAGGGGCCCTCACAGATACGCAGTATTTT
cdr3_aa: CASSTPPGALTDTQYF

d_call: TRBD2
clone_size: many
j_call: TRBJ2-2
v_call: TRBV30
cdr3_nt: TGTGCCTGTGGGACTAGCGGGAGAGTCGGGGAGCTGTTTTTT
cdr3_aa: CACGTSGRVGELFF

d_call: TRBD2
clone_size: .
j_call: TRBJ2-1
v_call: TRBV18
cdr3_nt: TGTGCCAGCTCACCACAGCGCGGGAGGCAGGGAAGCTCCTACAATGAGCAGTTCTTC
cdr3_aa: CASSPQRGRQGSSYNEQFF

d_call: .
clone_size: .
j_call: TRBJ2-1
v_call: TRBV28
cdr3_nt: TGTGCCAGCAGTTTGTCCATACCAGGGTCTGGGCAGTTCTTC
cdr3_aa: CASSLSIPGSGQFF

d_call: .
clone_size: few
j_call: TRBJ1-1
v_call: TRBV28
cdr3_nt: TGTGCCAGCAGTTTTAGGGGTACGGGTACTGAAGCTTTCTTT
cdr3_aa: CASSFRGTGTEAFF

d_call: TRBD2
clone_size: many
j_call: TRBJ2-1
v_call: TRBV7-9
cdr3_nt: TGTGCCAGCAGCTTGGGGGGACTAGCGGGAGGGAATGGCAATGAGCAGTTCTTC
cdr3_aa: CASSLGGLAGGNGNEQFF

d_call: TRBD2
clone_size: .
j_call: TRBJ2-5
v_call: TRBV20-1
cdr3_nt: TGCAGTGCTAGAGACTTAGCGGGGGCACAACAGACCCAGTACTTC
cdr3_aa: CSARDLAGAQQTQYF

d_call: .
clone_size: many
j_call: TRBJ2-7
v_call: TRBV6-5
cdr3_nt: TGTGCCAGCAGTTACAAGGGGTCGGCTTACGAGCAGTACTTC
cdr3_aa: CASSYKGSAYEQYF

d_call: .
clone_size: .
j_call: TRBJ2-3
v_call: TRBV28
cdr3_nt: TGTGCCAGCAGTTCGGGCATGGGCAGAGATACGCAGTATTTT
cdr3_aa: CASSSGMGRDTQYF

d_call: .
clone_size: many
j_call: TRBJ2-5
v_call: TRBV24-1
cdr3_nt: TGTGCCACCAGTGATCCTCGGGACGGCATGGGGGAGACCCAGTACTTC
cdr3_aa: CATSDPRDGMGETQYF

d_call: .
clone_size: .
j_call: TRBJ2-7
v_call: TRBV11-2
cdr3_nt: TGTGCCAGCAGCTTAGATGGGAAGCGGTCGACCTACGAGCAGTACTTC
cdr3_aa: CASSLDGKRSTYEQYF

d_call: .
clone_size: few
j_call: TRBJ1-1
v_call: TRBV25-1
cdr3_nt: TGTGCCAGCAGTGATGGGATAGAAATGAGCACTGAAGCTTTCTTT
cdr3_aa: CASSDGIEMSTEAFF

d_call: TRBD2
clone_size: many
j_call: TRBJ2-7
v_call: TRBV20-1
cdr3_nt: TGCAGTGCTCGGACTAGCGGGAGGTTCGAGCAGTACTTC
cdr3_aa: CSARTSGRFEQYF

d_call: .
clone_size: few
j_call: TRBJ1-4
v_call: TRBV29-1
cdr3_nt: TGCAGCGTTGTCGGGGCAACTAATGAAAAACTGTTTTTT
cdr3_aa: CSVVGATNEKLFF

d_call: TRBD2
clone_size: many
j_call: TRBJ2-7
v_call: TRBV5-1
cdr3_nt: TGCGCCAGCAGCTCCGGACTAGACCCTAATGGGGACGAGCAGTACTTC
cdr3_aa: CASSSGLDPNGDEQYF

d_call: .
clone_size: few
j_call: TRBJ1-4
v_call: TRBV11-2
cdr3_nt: TGTGCCAGCAGCTTAGTCTGGCAAAGTAATGAAAAACTGTTTTTT
cdr3_aa: CASSLVWQSNEKLFF

d_call: .
clone_size: .
j_call: TRBJ2-7
v_call: TRBV7-2
cdr3_nt: TGTGCCAGCAGCCTACACAGGGACGAGCAGTACTTC
cdr3_aa: CASSLHRDEQYF

d_call: .
clone_size: many
j_call: TRBJ2-7
v_call: TRBV28
cdr3_nt: TGTGCCAGCAATGGAGAGGGCCTAGGCGAGCAGTACTTC
cdr3_aa: CASNGEGLGEQYF